The 11 T cell receptor beta chains below all came from one sample that was sequenced in a study of cytomegalovirus exposure and HLA in healthy donors. The PCR employed 60 Vbeta primers together with 13 Jbeta primers. Sequenced by immunoSEQ multiplex PCR; TCRdb stores in-frame clones only, minus some. The sample lists some 200,000 clones, 82% occurring once. Material: PBMCs. These TCRs come from a woman aged 45-65 years in good health and CMV-seropositive.

V is TRBV18 and J is TRBJ2-1, with a weak D call TRBD2 (6 bases). The germline CDR1 and CDR2 sequences are KGHSH and LQKENI. CDR3 length: 13 residues. V shed 2 bases and J shed 8 bases, with 10 bases lying between them. CDR3 region: CASSPGGFDEQFF. Here the CDR3 DNA reads TGTGCCAGCTCACCAGGGGGGTTCGATGAGCAGTTCTTC.

The chain combines TRBV5-6 with TRBJ2-5; the D gene is possibly TRBD2 (7 bases). Judging by the DNA end, TRBJ2-7 fits better; the J call may be wrong. The CDR3 has 14 amino acids. The germline CDR1 and CDR2 sequences are SGHDT and YYEEEE. Written as DNA, the CDR3 is TGTGCCAGCGGAAACGGGGGGCTAACCTACGAGCAGTACTTC. It specifies CASGNGGLTYEQYF.

In its sample, this clone was seen a few times. The V call is TRBV14, the J call TRBJ2-1; D is unresolved. The CDR3 is 12 residues long. Between the trimmed V and J ends, which lost 4 bases and 10 bases, there was a span of 11 bases. Germline V CDR1 and CDR2: SGHDN, FVKESK. The CDR3 region is CASSLLAAEQFF. CDR3 coding DNA: TGTGCCAGCAGCCTACTCGCGGCAGAGCAGTTCTTC.

This clone was seen more than once but under ten times. The rearrangement joins TRBV6-1 to TRBJ2-2; TRBD2 matches at 7 bases. The CDR3 length is 15 residues. V was pared by 6 bases and J by 1 base, with 5 bases of the junction left unmatched. Germline V gene data show CDR1 as MNHNS and CDR2 as SASEGT. CDR3 bases: TGTGCCAGCAGCCAGCGGGGCAGGAACACCGGGGAGCTGTTTTTT. Protein: CASSQRGRNTGELFF.

The rearrangement uses TRBV7-9 and TRBJ2-1; 9 nucleotides align to TRBD2. Germline V gene sequence: CDR1 SEHNR, CDR2 FQNEAQ (reference sequence). Losses at the gene ends were 4 bases for V and 2 bases for J; bases not matched to a gene: 15. The CDR3 runs to 19 residues. The CDR3 reads CASSYEPHYSGSTYNEQFF. The CDR3 region has the DNA TGTGCCAGCAGCTATGAACCCCACTATAGCGGGAGCACCTACAATGAGCAGTTCTTC. Supplemented by reference TRBV7-9 and TRBJ2-1, the full variable domain reads DTGVSQNPRHKITKRGQNVTFRCDPISEHNRLYWYRQTLGQGPEFLTYFQNEAQLEKSRLLSDRFSAERPKGSFSTLEIQRTEQGDSAMYLCASSYEPHYSGSTYNEQFFGPGTRLTVL.

This chain uses TRBV6-5 with TRBJ2-4, with D tentatively TRBD1 (5 bases). The length of the CDR3 is 15 residues. Per germline, CDR1 MNHEY and CDR2 SVGAGI. V lost 6 bases and J lost 0, with 12 bases in between. CDR3 residues: CASSPYRRAKNIQYF. DNA for the CDR3: TGTGCCAGCAGCCCTTACAGGAGAGCCAAAAACATTCAGTACTTC.

This chain uses TRBV5-4 with TRBJ2-1, with D possibly matching TRBD2 (5 bases). The V gene lost 3 bases and the J gene lost 2 bases, with 12 bases spanning the gap. Germline assignment: CDR1 SGHNT and CDR2 YYREEE (reference sequence). CDR3 size: 15 residues. CDR3 protein: CASSSEVAPYNEQFF. The CDR3 nucleotides are TGTGCCAGCAGCTCAGAGGTAGCGCCCTACAATGAGCAGTTCTTC.

The rearrangement uses TRBV2 and TRBJ1-1, with 8 bases lining up with TRBD1. J was trimmed by 0 bases and V by 7 bases; bases with no gene match: 4. There are 14 residues in the CDR3. Germline V CDR1 and CDR2: SNHLY, FYNNEI. CDR3: CASKDRAMNTEAFF. The DNA of the CDR3 is TGTGCCAGCAAGGACAGGGCAATGAACACTGAAGCTTTCTTT.

The J gene is TRBJ2-1, the V gene TRBV6-1, with 9 bases identical to TRBD1. There are 13 residues in the CDR3. Germline assignment: CDR1 MNHNS and CDR2 SASEGT. J was trimmed by 7 bases and V by 4 bases; bases with no gene match: 2. The CDR3 DNA sequence: TGTGCCAGCAGTGGACAGGGGGGAAATGAGCAGTTCTTC. Translated: CASSGQGGNEQFF.

This chain connects TRBV30 to TRBJ2-3, with 10 bases aligning to TRBD1. Germline lookup yields CDR1 GTSNPN and CDR2 SVGIG (reference sequence). The CDR3 totals 16 residues. The V gene end was trimmed by 3 bases and the J gene end by 1 base; junction bases not matched to a gene: 7. The CDR3 nucleotides read TGTGCCTGGAGAGTGGCCGGGACAGGGGGCACAGATACGCAGTATTTT. Its translation: CAWRVAGTGGTDTQYF. The variable domain in full, completed from reference TRBV30 and TRBJ2-3, reads SQTIHQWPATLVQPVGSPLSLECTVEGTSNPNLYWYRQAAGRGLQLLFYSVGIGQISSEVPQNLSASRPQDRQFILSSKKLLLSDSGFYLCAWRVAGTGGTDTQYFGPGTRLTVL.

This clone has only one observation. As DNA, the CDR3 is TGTGCCAGCAGGGGTCTAGGCAGCCCCTATAATTCACCCCTCCACTTT. It codes for CASRGLGSPYNSPLHF. This chain uses TRBV2 with TRBJ1-6, with D hard to call. CDR3 length: 16 residues. V dropped 6 bases and J dropped 2 bases, with 14 bases sitting between them. CDR1 is SNHLY and CDR2 is FYNNEI in the germline V gene.